Below, 12 T cell receptor beta chains from the same sample are listed, as sequenced in a study of relationships among human T cell subsets. Semiquantitative ARM-PCR amplified T cell receptor alpha and beta CDR3 regions from mRNA. ARM-PCR used tagged nested gene-specific primers, then communal superprimers for exponential amplification. Each CDR3 protein gets one entry after TCRdb re-called the multiplex PCR reads with MiXCR. The table lists some 16,000 distinct CDR3 sequences, 62% of them singletons. Sequencing was performed on total T cells sorted from blood. These receptors all come from a man aged 35 to 55 in good health.

This clonotype was picked up a small number of times. This chain uses TRBV21-1 with TRBJ2-2; the table names TRBD1, a call not compared with the DNA. TRBV21-1 is a listed pseudogene. The CDR3 has 16 amino acids. The CDR3 is CASSKGDRGLSGELFF. The CDR3 coding sequence is TGTGCCAGCAGCAAAGGGGACAGGGGGCTTTCCGGGGAGCTGTTTTTT.

This clonotype was detected a few times. The chain uses TRBV2 and TRBJ1-2; D call uncertain. This CDR3 is 12 amino acids long. V gave up 11 bases and J gave up 7 bases, with 17 bases separating them. Germline loops: CDR1 SNHLY, CDR2 FYNNEI. The CDR3: CASQRGFSGYTF. CDR3 DNA: TGTGCCTCCCAGCGGGGTTTCTCTGGCTACACCTTC.

The J gene is TRBJ2-4, the V gene TRBV28; D unresolved. Germline V gene lookup returns CDR1 MDHEN and CDR2 SYDVKM. This CDR3 is 14 amino acids long. Trimming left V 6 bases short and J 5 bases short, with 14 bases between. CDR3 nucleotide sequence: TGTGCCAGCAGCCCCCCGCGGCTGGAAAACATTCAGTACTTC. Translation gives CASSPPRLENIQYF.

This chain joins TRBV28 and TRBJ2-1; D might be TRBD2 (6 bases). The CDR3 covers 14 residues. Per the germline V gene, CDR1 is MDHEN and CDR2 is SYDVKM. Between the trimmed V and J ends, which lost 2 bases and 8 bases, there was a span of 13 bases. DNA of the CDR3: TGTGCCAGCAGTTTACCGACTAGTAGGGATGAGCAGTTCTTC. It translates to CASSLPTSRDEQFF.

The V gene is TRBV28, the J gene TRBJ2-7; the D call may be TRBD1 or TRBD2 (5 bases each). There are 12 residues in the CDR3. Between the trimmed V and J ends, which lost 6 bases and 3 bases, there was a span of 9 bases. Germline V lookup: CDR1 MDHEN, CDR2 SYDVKM. CDR3 protein: CASRVGGYEQYF. As DNA, the CDR3 is TGTGCCAGCAGAGTTGGGGGCTACGAGCAGTACTTC.

This clonotype occurred a few times. The V call is TRBV20-1, the J call TRBJ2-1; TRBD2 might be the D (6 bases). The CDR3 covers 13 residues. V shed 0 bases and J shed 15 bases, with 18 bases lying between them. Germline CDR1 and CDR2: DFQATT and SNEGSKA (reference sequence). CDR3 nucleotide sequence: TGCAGTGCTAGAGAAAGGACCCTAGCGATGGCGTTCTTC. Translation gives CSARERTLAMAFF.

The sample holds one count of this clonotype. The V call is TRBV20-1, the J call TRBJ2-3; D uncertain. The CDR3 runs 14 residues. Trimming removed 5 bases at V and 2 bases at J, with 14 bases between. Germline CDR1 and CDR2: DFQATT and SNEGSKA (reference sequence). CDR3 residues: CSAPIGSYTDTQYF. DNA for the CDR3: TGCAGTGCTCCAATCGGTAGCTACACAGATACGCAGTATTTT.

This chain connects TRBV11-2 to TRBJ2-1; tentatively, D is TRBD2 (6 bases). The CDR3 covers 15 residues. V lost 2 bases and J lost 4, with 12 bases in between. Germline V gene sequence: CDR1 SGHAT, CDR2 FQNNGV. CDR3 region: CASSLHLGGYNEQFF. In nucleotides, the CDR3 is TGTGCCAGCAGCTTACATCTGGGGGGATACAATGAGCAGTTCTTC.

The chain has TRBV5-1 and TRBJ2-7; tentatively, D is TRBD1 (5 bases). The germline gives CDR1 SGHRS, CDR2 YFSETQ. The CDR3 sequence is 12 residues long. The V and J ends lost 5 bases and 2 bases respectively, with 8 bases between them. The DNA of the CDR3 is TGCGCCAGCAGACAGGACGCCTACGAGCAGTACTTC. Translating gives CASRQDAYEQYF.

This chain links TRBV10-3 with TRBJ1-2, with 11 positions matching TRBD1. This CDR3 is 15 amino acids long. Germline-derived CDR1 and CDR2 are ENHRY and SYGVKD. V lost 7 bases, J lost 8 bases, and 12 bases stayed unmatched. In nucleotides, the CDR3 is TGTGCCATCAACCCAAAGGACAGGGGGCTGGAAGGCTACACCTTC. Encoded protein: CAINPKDRGLEGYTF.

This clonotype occurred a few times. J is TRBJ2-3 and V is TRBV20-1; possibly TRBD2 for D (6 bases). The CDR3 totals 16 residues. Per the germline V gene, CDR1 is DFQATT and CDR2 is SNEGSKA (reference sequence). Trimming removed 0 bases from V and 1 base from J, with 14 bases in between. The CDR3 sequence: CSAREPPSAGTDTQYF. CDR3 DNA: TGCAGTGCTAGAGAGCCCCCTAGCGCCGGCACAGATACGCAGTATTTT.

This clonotype rates as medium-sized. The V call is TRBV7-9, the J call TRBJ2-4, with TRBD2 as a possible D gene (6 bases). This CDR3 is 13 amino acids long. V gave up 4 bases and J gave up 6 bases, with 10 bases separating them. Germline V gene data show CDR1 as SEHNR and CDR2 as FQNEAQ (reference sequence). The CDR3 region has the DNA TGTGCCAGCAGCTGGGACGGGGGAAACATTCAGTACTTC. Residues: CASSWDGGNIQYF.